These 18 T cell receptor beta chains share one sample of origin, sequenced in a study of technical replicates of blood from several donors. Using immunoSEQ multiplex PCR, the repertoire was profiled, and TCRdb retains in-frame clones only, with some absent. There are tens of thousands of clones in the sample; 90% occur only once, and about 4.3% lies in the top ten. Sequenced sample: PBMCs. The receptors were gathered from a human donor in good health. Some clones in this sample may be carry-over from other donors' samples.

This clone was seen once. V and J are TRBV7-9 and TRBJ1-2; D remains unclear. CDR1 and CDR2 from the germline V gene are SEHNR and FQNEAQ (reference sequence). Trimming removed 5 bases at V and 0 bases at J, with 13 bases between. The CDR3 runs 15 residues. The CDR3 loop is CASSPGRVPNYGYTF. In nucleotides, the CDR3 is TGTGCCAGCAGCCCCGGTCGGGTCCCTAACTATGGCTACACCTTC.

The V call is TRBV2, the J call TRBJ2-3, with 11 bases matching TRBD2. The trim removed 6 bases at V and 4 bases at J, leaving 6 bases unmatched. Germline assignment: CDR1 SNHLY and CDR2 FYNNEI. There are 15 residues in the CDR3. CDR3 sequence: CASSALAGGPDTQYF. In DNA, the CDR3 is TGTGCCAGCAGCGCTTTAGCGGGGGGGCCAGATACGCAGTATTTT.

The chain combines TRBV2 with TRBJ2-5; 9 bases match TRBD2. Trimming removed 2 bases from V and 5 bases from J; junction bases left unmatched: 6. CDR1 SNHLY and CDR2 FYNNEI come from the germline V gene. CDR3 length: 15 amino acids. The CDR3 here is CASSEWWRGGETQYF. As DNA, the CDR3 is TGTGCCAGCAGTGAATGGTGGCGGGGGGGTGAGACCCAGTACTTC.

The chain links TRBV15 to TRBJ1-6, with TRBD1 matching 7 bases. This CDR3 region has 14 residues. V trimming: 2 bases; J trimming: 10 bases; junction bases outside the gene matches: 5. Germline V lookup: CDR1 LNHNV, CDR2 YYDKDF (reference sequence). In DNA, the CDR3 is TGTGCCACCAGCAGAAATAAACAGGGGTCACCCCTCCACTTT. It is translated as CATSRNKQGSPLHF.

The chain is built from TRBV7-2 and TRBJ2-3, with D possibly being TRBD1 (5 bases). CDR3 length: 12 residues. V gave up 6 bases and J gave up 6 bases, with 10 bases separating them. Germline CDR1 is SGHTA and CDR2 is FQGNSA. This CDR3 is CASSQGVDTQYF. The CDR3 DNA reads as TGTGCCAGCAGTCAAGGGGTGGATACGCAGTATTTT.

This chain connects TRBV6-5 to TRBJ2-1; D unclear. Trimming cost V 0 bases and J 9 bases, with 12 bases left between them. The germline V gene encodes CDR1 MNHEY and CDR2 SVGAGI. This CDR3 is built from 14 residues. The CDR3 region has the DNA TGTGCCAGCAGTTACTCAGGAGCGAATGGTGAGCAGTTCTTC. Translation: CASSYSGANGEQFF.

The V gene is TRBV5-4, the J gene TRBJ2-2; possibly TRBD2 for D (6 bases). The germline V gene encodes CDR1 SGHNT and CDR2 YYREEE (reference sequence). V lost 3 bases and J lost 8, with 8 bases in between. CDR3 length equals 12 residues. CDR3 sequence: CASSSGAGELFF. In nucleotides, the CDR3 is TGTGCCAGCAGCTCGGGAGCAGGGGAGCTGTTTTTT.

The CDR3, as DNA: TGTGCCAGCAGCTTAACTTCCGGGACAGGGGGCACTGAAGCTTTCTTT. It specifies CASSLTSGTGGTEAFF. The chain combines TRBV5-4 with TRBJ1-1; 11 bases fit TRBD1. Trimming at V came to 2 bases and at J to 4 bases, leaving 7 bases not matched to a gene. The length of the CDR3 is 16 residues. Germline CDR1 reads SGHNT; CDR2 reads YYREEE (reference sequence). The full variable domain, in which reference TRBV5-4 and TRBJ1-1 provide the parts outside the CDR3, is ETGVTQSPTHLIKTRGQQVTLRCSSQSGHNTVSWYQQALGQGPQFIFQYYREEENGRGNFPPRFSGLQFPNYSSELNVNALELDDSALYLCASSLTSGTGGTEAFFGQGTRLTVV.

V is TRBV2 and J is TRBJ2-5, with 11 bases fitting TRBD2. J lost 2 bases, V lost 6 bases, and 5 bases had no gene match. Germline V gene data show CDR1 as SNHLY and CDR2 as FYNNEI. The length of the CDR3 is 15 residues. The CDR3, as DNA: TGTGCCAGCAGGTCCCGACTAGCGGGGCAAGAGACCCAGTACTTC. As protein: CASRSRLAGQETQYF.

The V and J genes are TRBV6-6 and TRBJ2-7; D gene uncertain. CDR1 is MNHNY, CDR2 SVGAGI, per germline (reference sequence). V was clipped by 5 bases and J by 3 bases, with 14 bases between them. This CDR3 has 14 residues. The CDR3 protein is CASSQSSQNYEQYF. The CDR3 DNA reads TGTGCCAGCAGTCAATCAAGTCAGAACTACGAGCAGTACTTC.

The CDR3 spells CASSGILAVTDTQYF. CDR3 in DNA: TGTGCCAGCAGTGGGATCCTAGCGGTCACAGATACGCAGTATTTT. This chain connects TRBV6-1 to TRBJ2-3; 7 positions agree with TRBD2. The germline V gene encodes CDR1 MNHNS and CDR2 SASEGT. After removal of 4 bases from V and 2 bases from J, the junction contained 6 bases not matched to a gene. CDR3 length: 15 residues.

V usage is TRBV27 and J usage is TRBJ1-5, with 9 bases that match TRBD1. CDR1 and CDR2 from the germline V gene are MNHEY and SMNVEV (reference sequence). The CDR3 is 16 residues long. Losses at the gene ends were 3 bases for V and 3 bases for J; bases not matched to a gene: 6. CDR3 DNA sequence: TGTGCCAGCAGTTTCCTCACAGGGGGCCTCAATCAGCCCCAGCATTTT. This translates into CASSFLTGGLNQPQHF.

V gene TRBV5-1 combines with J gene TRBJ2-3; TRBD1 agrees at 7 bases. The CDR3 is 15 residues long. From germline, CDR1 is SGHRS and CDR2 YFSETQ. V lost 0 bases to trimming and J lost 2 bases; unmatched junction nucleotides: 3. The CDR3: CASSLARGNTDTQYF. The CDR3 DNA sequence: TGCGCCAGCAGCTTGGCCAGGGGGAACACAGATACGCAGTATTTT.

The rearrangement uses TRBV19 and TRBJ2-5; 7 positions agree with TRBD2. V lost 5 bases, J lost 4 bases, and 4 bases stayed unmatched. The CDR3 contains 13 residues. The germline V gene encodes CDR1 LNHDA and CDR2 SQIVND (reference sequence). The DNA for the CDR3 is TGTGCCAGTAGTTTCGGGACTACAGAGACCCAGTACTTC. Its protein product is CASSFGTTETQYF.

This chain connects TRBV9 to TRBJ2-7, with a weak D call TRBD1 (6 bases). The germline V gene has CDR1 SGDLS and CDR2 YYNGEE. The CDR3 length is 14 residues. The V end lost 4 bases, the J end lost 0 bases, and 11 bases lay between the germline ends. As DNA, the CDR3 is TGTGCCAGCAGCCGCGACAGGTACTCCTACGAGCAGTACTTC. This sequence encodes CASSRDRYSYEQYF.

The chain recombines TRBV10-3 with TRBJ2-5, with a tentative D call TRBD1 (7 bases). The V gene's germline CDR1 is ENHRY and CDR2 SYGVKD. The CDR3 is 13 amino acids. Deletions cut 11 bases from V and 4 bases from J, with 17 bases between. The CDR3 DNA sequence: TGTGCCGCCCTAGCCCAGGGGGGAGAGACCCAGTACTTC. Translated, it gives CAALAQGGETQYF.

This clone has ten or more counts. The gene calls are TRBV7-9 and TRBJ2-1; the match to TRBD2 covers 13 bases. V lost 5 bases, J lost 7 bases, and 5 bases stayed unmatched. The CDR3 has 15 amino acids. Germline V lookup: CDR1 SEHNR, CDR2 FQNEAQ (reference sequence). The CDR3 DNA follows: TGTGCCAGCAGCGAACTAGCGGGAGGGGAGAATGAGCAGTTCTTC. This gives the protein CASSELAGGENEQFF.

V gene TRBV7-2 combines with J gene TRBJ2-3, with TRBD1 matching 10 bases. The CDR3 extends over 17 amino acids. The germline V gene encodes CDR1 SGHTA and CDR2 FQGNSA. Unmatched junction bases numbered 10, after V lost 5 bases and J lost 2 bases. The CDR3 DNA is TGTGCCAGCAGCCGAACGGGACAGGGGATTACCACAGATACGCAGTATTTT. It codes for CASSRTGQGITTDTQYF.